The present T cell receptor (beta chain) was sequenced within a study of blood T cell repertoires in COVID-19. Sequencing used immunoSEQ multiplex PCR; TCRdb keeps in-frame clones, though not all of them. Among 150,000 to 200,000 clones listed, about nine tenths were seen once. Recovery among Cohort 3 donors was established by two negative PCRs, clearance, or symptom resolution. V trimming: 5 bases; J trimming: 4 bases; junction bases outside the gene matches: 18. Germline assignment: CDR1 MNHEY and CDR2 SMNVEV (reference sequence). This CDR3 spans 19 amino acids. This TCR was recovered from a woman younger than 35 who had recovered from COVID-19. Sequenced material: PBMCs or T cells enriched from blood (not recorded which). The chain couples TRBV27 to TRBJ1-5, with 9 positions matching TRBD1. CDR3 residues: CASSPNPPGQGRVNQPQHF. CDR3 bases: TGTGCCAGCAGTCCGAACCCCCCGGGACAGGGTAGAGTTAATCAGCCCCAGCATTTT.